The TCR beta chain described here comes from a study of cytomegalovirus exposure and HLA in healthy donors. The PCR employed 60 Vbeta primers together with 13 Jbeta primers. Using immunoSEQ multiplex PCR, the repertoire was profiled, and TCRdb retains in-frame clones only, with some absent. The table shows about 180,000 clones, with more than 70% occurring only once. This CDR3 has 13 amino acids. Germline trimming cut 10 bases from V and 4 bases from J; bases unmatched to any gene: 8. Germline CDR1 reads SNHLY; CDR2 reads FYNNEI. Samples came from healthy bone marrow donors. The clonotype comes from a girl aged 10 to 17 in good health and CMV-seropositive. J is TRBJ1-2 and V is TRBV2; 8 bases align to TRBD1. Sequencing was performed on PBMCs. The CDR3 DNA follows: TGTGCCACCCCGGACAGGGAGAGCTATGGCTACACCTTC. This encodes CATPDRESYGYTF.